The sequence of this T cell receptor beta chain was determined in a study of shared clonotypes between healthy human individuals. Study-level points and caveats: Relative to memory subsets, naive subsets generally showed larger estimated richness.

In the original workflow: Sequence data from immunoSEQ were junction-only and lacked quality scores; consequently, filtering differed. Measured with immunoSEQ multiplex PCR; TCRdb has only the in-frame clones, and not every one. The V and J calls and clone size come from that table; D and trimming were worked out from the DNA. The sample records about 1 million clones, approximately 72% being singletons. A note on this clone: The antigen is not known.

The sequence came from a man aged 18 to 35 in good health. What was sequenced was memory CD4+ T cells sorted from blood. Subset: CD45RA-negative fraction.

The CDR3 DNA follows: TGTGCCAGCAGCCGAGAGGCAGGGAACTCCTACAATGAGCAGTTCTTC. Amino acid sequence: CASSREAGNSYNEQFF. The rearrangement joins TRBV5-5 to TRBJ2-1, with a tentative D call TRBD1 (5 bases). The germline V and J ends were trimmed by 4 bases and 0 bases, with 14 bases remaining between them. This CDR3 is built from 16 residues. Germline CDR1 reads SGHKS; CDR2 reads YYEKEE (reference sequence).